One sample yielded the 13 T cell receptor delta chains listed below, sequenced in a study of gamma-delta chains in newborns, infants, children (dated by TCRdb to the late 2010s). The instrument was an Illumina MiSeq. TCRdb reanalyzed the public reads with the CATT caller, and identical DNA sequences were merged afterwards. The sample table contains some 11,000 delta-chain clones; only one count was recorded for 3% to 4% of them. The leading ten clones occupy roughly 9% of the sample. Material: blood. The receptors derive from a child who was a newborn, infant or young child, either healthy, febrile or measles-vaccinated (not recorded which).

V usage is TRDV1 and J usage is TRDJ1; TRDD3 matches at 10 bases. With 0 bases clipped from V and 0 bases from J, the junction kept 19 bases outside the gene matches. Germline V gives CDR1 TSWWSYY, CDR2 QGS. This CDR3 comprises 22 residues. In nucleotides, the CDR3 is TGTGCTCTTGGGGAACTAGGTCCCGACCTCAGGGGGATACGAAAGTACACCGATAAACTCATCTTT. Protein sequence: CALGELGPDLRGIRKYTDKLIF.

This clone was seen a single time. The chain combines TRDV2 with TRDJ3; 7 bases map to TRDD3. Because TCRdb records no J gene, it was assigned here through a match of the DNA to germline. V lost 3 bases, J lost 0 bases, and 16 bases stayed unmatched. This CDR3 contains 21 residues. Germline loops: CDR1 GEAIGNYY, CDR2 EKD. Here the CDR3 reads CACDPVEKGDPSSWDTRQMFF. In DNA, the CDR3 is TGTGCCTGTGACCCGGTGGAGAAGGGGGATCCTAGCTCCTGGGACACCCGACAGATGTTTTTC.

This clone is medium-sized by share. At the DNA level, this CDR3 is encoded by other sequences in the same sample as well. This chain connects TRDV2 to TRDJ3; 8 positions agree with TRDD3. J lost 1 base, V lost 0 bases, and 10 bases had no gene match. The CDR3 sequence is 20 residues long. CDR1 is GEAIGNYY and CDR2 is EKD in the germline V gene. The CDR3: CACDTAWDTRLSWDTRQMFF. CDR3 bases: TGTGCCTGTGACACCGCTTGGGATACGCGTTTATCCTGGGACACCCGACAGATGTTTTTC.

By proportion, this clone is large. This CDR3 reads CACDAMLGDPNTDKLIF. In DNA, the CDR3 is TGTGCCTGTGACGCAATGCTGGGGGACCCGAACACCGATAAACTCATCTTT. The chain combines TRDV2 with TRDJ1, with TRDD3 identical over 8 bases. Germline V CDR1 and CDR2: GEAIGNYY, EKD. J was trimmed by 0 bases and V by 3 bases; bases with no gene match: 11. CDR3 length equals 17 residues.

The J gene is TRDJ2, the V gene TRDV2; 8 positions match TRDD3. With V trimmed by 3 bases and J by 4 bases, 3 bases remained unmatched. The germline CDR1 and CDR2 sequences are GEAIGNYY and EKD. The CDR3 is made up of 14 amino acids. The CDR3: CACDSLGGTAQLFF. As DNA, the CDR3 is TGTGCCTGTGACTCACTGGGGGGGACAGCACAACTCTTCTTT.

This chain connects TRDV1 to TRDJ1, with 8 bases identical to TRDD3. The CDR3 runs 19 residues. Trimming at V came to 4 bases and at J to 1 base, leaving 17 bases not matched to a gene. Germline values: CDR1 TSWWSYY, CDR2 QGS. The CDR3 sequence: CALGGDFPSTGGRTDKLIF. CDR3 in DNA: TGTGCTCTTGGGGGAGACTTCCCCAGTACTGGGGGGCGCACCGATAAACTCATCTTT.

This clone was found a few times. TCRdb records a much larger clone's protein for this DNA, with a difference at residue 4 that likely arises from a read error; the protein given is the translation of the DNA. The chain carries TRDV2 and TRDJ1; D is unresolved. V lost 5 bases and J 0 bases, leaving 21 bases between the germline ends. Germline V gene sequence: CDR1 GEAIGNYY, CDR2 EKD. This CDR3 contains 17 residues. DNA for the CDR3: TGTGCCTGTGGCACGTTTCCGGACCCCCGGGACACCGATAAACTCATCTTT. Amino acid sequence: CACGTFPDPRDTDKLIF.

This clone was seen a few times. Translating the DNA gives a protein that differs from the TCRdb entry at residue 5; the protein shown here is that DNA translation. The chain links TRDV2 to TRDJ1, with TRDD3 matching 10 bases. V dropped 3 bases and J dropped 4; count of bases not matched to a gene: 7. The CDR3 extends over 15 amino acids. The germline CDR1 and CDR2 sequences are GEAIGNYY and EKD. DNA of the CDR3: TGTGCCTGTGACGCCGTTGGGGGATACAGCGATAAACTCATCTTT. Amino acid sequence: CACDAVGGYSDKLIF.

The V gene is TRDV1, the J gene TRDJ1, with D perhaps being TRDD2 or TRDD3 (5 bases each). The J gene is absent in TCRdb and was assigned here via DNA matching to germline. The V and J ends lost 3 bases and 0 bases respectively, with 35 bases between them. Germline V gives CDR1 TSWWSYY, CDR2 QGS. This CDR3 has 23 amino acids. CDR3 protein: CALGDLGGPHSTGHAPNTDKLIF. CDR3 nucleotide sequence: TGTGCTCTTGGGGATCTCGGGGGCCCCCATTCCACTGGACACGCTCCTAACACCGATAAACTCATCTTT.

The gene calls are TRDV1 and TRDJ1; 10 nucleotides agree with TRDD3. In germline, CDR1 is TSWWSYY, CDR2 QGS. The V gene end was trimmed by 3 bases and the J gene end by 0 bases; junction bases not matched to a gene: 10. The CDR3 contains 18 residues. This CDR3 reads CALGDRTGGYEYTDKLIF. CDR3 nucleotide sequence: TGTGCTCTTGGGGACCGCACAGGGGGATACGAGTACACCGATAAACTCATCTTT.

By sample share, this clone is medium-sized. CDR3 nucleotides: TGTGCCTTCGCCCCCCCTCCGTCGCGCGTACTGGGGGAAACTCCCCTGGACACCGATAAACTCATCTTT. This codes for CAFAPPPSRVLGETPLDTDKLIF. The V gene is TRDV3, the J gene TRDJ1, with 9 bases aligning to TRDD3. The germline V gene has CDR1 TVYSNPD and CDR2 GDNSRS (reference sequence). Trimming removed 3 bases from V and 0 bases from J; junction bases left unmatched: 32. The length of the CDR3 is 23 residues.

The chain has TRDV2 and TRDJ1; 8 positions agree with TRDD3. The germline CDR1 and CDR2 sequences are GEAIGNYY and EKD. The length of the CDR3 is 17 residues. Losses at the gene ends were 0 bases for V and 6 bases for J; bases not matched to a gene: 14. This chain's CDR3 is CACDTVGLGEDSNKLIF. The CDR3 nucleotides are TGTGCCTGTGACACCGTAGGGCTGGGGGAGGATTCCAATAAACTCATCTTT.

The J gene is TRDJ1, the V gene TRDV1, with no clear D. Germline lookup yields CDR1 TSWWSYY and CDR2 QGS. The CDR3 contains 22 residues. V lost 0 bases, J lost 0 bases, and 29 bases lay in between. The chain's CDR3 is CALGELHDLNPFRGFYTDKLIF. CDR3 nucleotides: TGTGCTCTTGGGGAACTACATGACCTCAATCCGTTCAGGGGTTTCTACACCGATAAACTCATCTTT.